Listed here are 16 T cell receptor beta chains from one sample, sequenced in a study of blood T cell repertoires in COVID-19. The repertoire was sequenced with immunoSEQ multiplex PCR; TCRdb's copy has only in-frame clones and lacks some. The table includes 350,000 to 450,000 clones, 85% detected once. Material for sequencing was peripheral blood. These receptor sequences come from a young woman with acute or convalescent COVID-19.

This rearrangement joins TRBV7-9 to TRBJ2-1; 10 nucleotides match TRBD2. The CDR3 spans 15 residues. V dropped 1 base and J dropped 7; count of bases not matched to a gene: 4. CDR1 is SEHNR and CDR2 is FQNEAQ in the germline V gene (reference sequence). The CDR3 sequence: CASSLESGGANEQFF. DNA for the CDR3: TGTGCCAGCAGCTTAGAAAGCGGGGGGGCGAATGAGCAGTTCTTC.

This clone was detected only a few times. The chain recombines TRBV4-1 with TRBJ1-6; TRBD1 agrees at 9 bases. The V and J ends lost 5 bases and 9 bases, in that order; junction bases with no gene match: 5. Germline V CDR1 and CDR2: MGHRA, YSYEKL. The CDR3 covers 14 residues. The DNA for the CDR3 is TGCGCCAGCAGCTCTCGACAGGGGGGTTCACCCCTCCACTTT. It codes for CASSSRQGGSPLHF.

This rearrangement joins TRBV24-1 to TRBJ2-5; 7 bases agree with TRBD2. In germline, CDR1 is KGHDR, CDR2 SFDVKD. J lost 4 bases, V lost 3 bases, and 4 bases had no gene match. This CDR3 has 14 amino acids. CDR3 sequence reads: CATSDPGGGETQYF. In DNA, the CDR3 is TGTGCCACCAGTGATCCTGGGGGGGGAGAGACCCAGTACTTC.

The chain carries TRBV5-4 and TRBJ1-1; 12 bases line up with TRBD1. V trimming: 4 bases; J trimming: 2 bases; junction bases outside the gene matches: 15. The CDR3 consists of 19 residues. The V gene's germline CDR1 is SGHNT and CDR2 YYREEE (reference sequence). CDR3 DNA: TGTGCCAGCAGCCGCCGGGACAGGGGGCGCTGGGGGCTTAACACTGAAGCTTTCTTT. Translation: CASSRRDRGRWGLNTEAFF. The whole variable domain, remainder taken from reference TRBV5-4 and TRBJ1-1, is ETGVTQSPTHLIKTRGQQVTLRCSSQSGHNTVSWYQQALGQGPQFIFQYYREEENGRGNFPPRFSGLQFPNYSSELNVNALELDDSALYLCASSRRDRGRWGLNTEAFFGQGTRLTVV.

The gene calls are TRBV11-2 and TRBJ2-7; no firm D call. The germline V gene encodes CDR1 SGHAT and CDR2 FQNNGV. CDR3 length equals 15 residues. The ends were cut back, 0 bases at V and 3 bases at J, with 12 bases in the middle. CDR3 in DNA: TGTGCCAGCAGCTTAGAGACTCCCTCTAACTACGAGCAGTACTTC. Protein product: CASSLETPSNYEQYF.

This chain uses TRBV28 with TRBJ1-6; D is unresolved. The CDR3 has 15 residues. The V end was cut by 5 bases, the J end by 7 bases, with 15 bases between. Germline loops: CDR1 MDHEN, CDR2 SYDVKM. The CDR3 DNA follows: TGTGCCAGCAGTGCGGGCGACGGACTAAATTCACCCCTCCACTTT. This gives the protein CASSAGDGLNSPLHF.

The chain combines TRBV29-1 with TRBJ1-6; TRBD1 agrees at 7 bases. The CDR3 covers 14 residues. Germline CDR1 reads SQVTM; CDR2 reads ANQGSEA. Trimming took 6 bases from V and 8 from J; bases not matched to a gene: 10. CDR3 nucleotides: TGCAGCGTGGGGGAGACAGGGCCGGATTCACCCCTCCACTTT. Protein product: CSVGETGPDSPLHF.

The chain couples TRBV19 to TRBJ1-3; perhaps TRBD1 as D (5 bases). The V end lost 9 bases, the J end lost 4 bases, and 16 bases lay between the germline ends. Germline CDR1 and CDR2: LNHDA and SQIVND (reference sequence). The CDR3 has 14 residues. CDR3 protein: CARGHIQGGNTIYF. DNA of the CDR3: TGTGCCAGGGGGCACATCCAGGGAGGAAACACCATATATTTT.

The chain joins TRBV6-1 to TRBJ1-2, with D possibly matching TRBD1 (6 bases). V lost 3 bases to trimming and J lost 7 bases, with 15 bases between them. This CDR3 spans 14 amino acids. Germline CDR1 and CDR2: MNHNS and SASEGT. In DNA, the CDR3 is TGTGCCAGCAGTGATAAGGGGGAAGTAAGTGGCTACACCTTC. Encoded protein: CASSDKGEVSGYTF.

This chain uses TRBV10-2 with TRBJ1-2; D perhaps matches TRBD1 (6 bases). Trimming took 6 bases from V and 2 from J, leaving 16 bases between them. The germline V gene has CDR1 WSHSY and CDR2 SAAADI. CDR3 length equals 15 residues. CDR3 bases: TGCGCCAGCAGGGCACAGGGACACAGCAACTATGGCTACACCTTC. Its translation is CASRAQGHSNYGYTF.

The chain recombines TRBV3-1 (or the pseudogene TRBV3-2) with TRBJ1-2; a weak D match, TRBD1 (6 bases). Germline V gives CDR1 LGHDT, CDR2 YNNKEL (reference sequence). This CDR3 comprises 13 residues. Trimming stripped 7 bases from V and 6 bases from J, with 15 bases between. This CDR3 is CASNIRGGHGYTF. In nucleotides, the CDR3 is TGTGCCAGCAATATCAGGGGAGGGCATGGCTACACCTTC.

The rearrangement links TRBV10-3 to TRBJ2-1, with 9 bases identical to TRBD2. CDR1 is ENHRY and CDR2 is SYGVKD in the germline V gene. This CDR3 contains 15 residues. After removal of 2 bases from V and 1 base from J, the junction contained 0 bases not matched to a gene. CDR3 amino acids: CAISEGLASYNEQFF. CDR3 in DNA: TGTGCCATCAGTGAGGGACTAGCGTCCTACAATGAGCAGTTCTTC.

This chain joins TRBV5-8 and TRBJ2-7; tentatively, D is TRBD1 (5 bases). Trimming pared 0 bases from V and 0 bases from J, leaving 13 bases between. CDR1 is SGHTS and CDR2 is YDEGEE in the germline V gene. This CDR3 is 16 amino acids long. The CDR3 region is CASSLDPGWISYEQYF. The CDR3 DNA sequence: TGTGCCAGCAGCTTGGATCCAGGGTGGATCTCCTACGAGCAGTACTTC.

The rearrangement uses TRBV2 and TRBJ2-1, with 7 bases fitting TRBD2. The CDR3 has 14 residues. V lost 6 bases and J lost 8; bases outside the gene matches: 10. Germline CDR1 and CDR2: SNHLY and FYNNEI. The CDR3 nucleotides read TGTGCCAGCAGGGCTAGGGGCGGGAGTGATGAGCAGTTCTTC. This translates into CASRARGGSDEQFF.

This chain links TRBV5-1 with TRBJ1-4; tentatively, D is TRBD1 (6 bases). Between the trimmed V and J ends, which lost 1 base and 4 bases, there was a span of 11 bases. The germline CDR1 and CDR2 sequences are SGHRS and YFSETQ. The CDR3 is 15 residues long. For the CDR3, the DNA is TGCGCCAGCAGCTTGCAGGGGACCGATAATGAAAAACTGTTTTTT. Translating gives CASSLQGTDNEKLFF.

The V and J genes are TRBV7-2 and TRBJ2-1; 7 bases fit TRBD2. Per the germline V gene, CDR1 is SGHTA and CDR2 is FQGNSA. The CDR3 is 14 amino acids. V shed 4 bases, J shed 7 bases, and the junction held 7 bases outside the gene matches. As DNA, the CDR3 is TGTGCCAGCAGCTCCCGAGGCGGGGGAAATGAGCAGTTCTTC. Protein: CASSSRGGGNEQFF.